This T cell receptor (beta chain) was sequenced during a study of T cells in Graves' hyperthyroidism and ophthalmopathy. RNA transcripts were the template for amplifying TCR beta CDR3 regions. HTBI primers drove first-round RT-PCR of the TCR CDR3. TCRdb reanalysed the multiplex PCR reads using MiXCR and keeps one entry per CDR3 protein. The table lists about 660,000 distinct CDR3 sequences, roughly 46% of them singletons, with under 8% in the top ten. This clonotype has only one observation. V lost 8 bases, J lost 4 bases, and 5 bases stayed unmatched. The length of the CDR3 is 12 residues. CDR1 is SQVTM, CDR2 ANQGSEA, per germline.

The receptor was isolated from an adult man with Graves' disease, either hyperthyroidism or ophthalmopathy (not recorded which). V is TRBV29-1 and J is TRBJ1-2; 9 positions match TRBD1. Sequences were obtained from peripheral blood or thyroid tissue (not recorded which). The CDR3: CSLEGQGYGYTF. Here the CDR3 DNA reads TGCAGCTTGGAGGGACAGGGCTATGGCTACACCTTC.